The source of this TCR beta chain is a study of a mutant IDH1 vaccine in newly diagnosed glioma. Study context: Treated patients, approximately 62% male and approximately 40% female, averaged about 40 years of age. Patients were pretreated with radiotherapy, temozolomide, or both, mostly both. Broader study findings: Apparently, pseudoprogression bore no relation to changes among the top peripheral T cell clonotypes.

Time point given: baseline, week 1 (first vaccination visit). Regarding treatment: pre-vaccination baseline after standard-of-care therapy. Sequencing was performed with immunoSEQ multiplex PCR; in TCRdb, only in-frame clones are kept and a portion is missing. Of 45,000 to 60,000 clones detected, about 74% appear once; the ten largest clones hold around 1.9%. On this clone itself: Its antigen remains unknown.

CDR1 and CDR2 from the germline V gene are SGHTA and FQGNSA. The CDR3 covers 15 residues. Trimming took off 1 base at V and 2 bases at J, with 12 bases between the two ends. The rearrangement uses TRBV7-2 and TRBJ2-7; D tentatively fits TRBD1 or TRBD2 (5 bases each). This specimen consisted of PBMCs, obtained from a glioma patient treated with radiotherapy, temozolomide or both. This TCR was recovered from a woman aged 40 to 50 with glioma. The CDR3 loop is CASSLGGTVTYEQYF. The CDR3 DNA is TGTGCCAGCAGCTTAGGAGGGACGGTCACCTACGAGCAGTACTTC.